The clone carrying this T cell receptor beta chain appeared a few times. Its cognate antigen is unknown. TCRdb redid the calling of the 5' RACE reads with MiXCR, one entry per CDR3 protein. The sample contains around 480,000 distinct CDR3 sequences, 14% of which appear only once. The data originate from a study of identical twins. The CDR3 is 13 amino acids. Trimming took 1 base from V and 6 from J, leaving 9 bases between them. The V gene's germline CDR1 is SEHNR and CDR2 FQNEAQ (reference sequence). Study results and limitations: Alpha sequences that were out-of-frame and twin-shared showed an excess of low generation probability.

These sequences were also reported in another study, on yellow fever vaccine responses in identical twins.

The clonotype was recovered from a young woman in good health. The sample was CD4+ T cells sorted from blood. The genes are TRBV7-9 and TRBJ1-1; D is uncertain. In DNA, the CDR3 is TGTGCCAGCAGCTTAGGGAAAATCGCTGAAGCTTTCTTT. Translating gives CASSLGKIAEAFF.